This entry features one T cell receptor (beta chain) sequence. No antigen is known for it. One base away there is no much larger clone; base qualities are not given. The sample belongs to a study of identifying expanded T cells in peripheral blood (dated by TCRdb to between 2018 and 2021). Study-wide context: Four technical replicates, made by sequencing separate aliquots from the same pool of genomic DNA, were compared pairwise. What the research found in general, with its limitations: The authors expected biological variance in healthy repertoires might increase further over much longer intervals such as months to years. Between technical replicates the binomial model flagged roughly 1.1 differentially abundant clones, whereas over about 2 weeks the binomial model flagged about 15 and over roughly 4 weeks around 19. Across all healthy donors, variance in clone template counts between approximately 2-week samples was found to increase significantly with total template count. Across all healthy-donor time intervals, the beta-binomial model significantly cut both the number of clones called differentially abundant and the false-positive rate.

No immune events, such as infections, were documented for the healthy donors during the collection period. Blood repertoires from healthy donors were used as a training cohort for calibrating time-dependent variance in a beta-binomial model of differential abundance of T-cell clones. The training cohort included 10 or so healthy donors, of whom 3 were female and 7 were male. Donor ages ranged from about 29 to 70 years, with an average of about 40 years. Whole blood, obtained from a commercial supplier, was collected from each healthy donor at three time points spaced approximately 15 days apart. For immunosequencing, genomic DNA was extracted from unsorted whole blood. TCRbeta CDR3 regions were profiled by bias-controlled multiplex PCR amplification of genomic DNA with the immunoSEQ Assay. The paper's processing steps were these. To quantify the absolute abundance of each unique TCRbeta CDR3 region, the sequences were collapsed and filtered. Differential abundance was tested with a binomial (Fisher-equivalent) model and with a beta-binomial model adding time-dependent variance fitted from healthy donors. Clones with fewer than 5 combined templates were removed, and a clone was called differentially abundant if the clone's Benjamini-Hochberg FDR was below 0.01. The form v = (b*log(k)+a)^2 was used to model beta-binomial variance as a function of total template count across the two samples. TCRdb took over this immuneACCESS table, retaining in-frame rearrangements with V and J assigned. Such tables are incomplete; in checked studies, under half of the missing clones stem from an unresolved V gene, and the remainder is unexplained. The DNA was the basis for D and trimming; V, J and clone size are from that table. In this sample the table shows about 98,000 clones, about 87% of which occur a single time. The ten largest clones add up to roughly 15% of the sample.

The specimen was blood. The clonotype originates from a person aged 18 to 70 in good health.

The CDR3 amino acid sequence is: CASSPQGGTGNTIYF. Read as DNA, the sequence is TGCGCCAGCAGCCCCCAGGGAGGAACCGGAAACACCATATATTTT. The rearrangement combines TRBV5-1 with TRBJ1-3; TRBD1 is possibly the D segment (5 matching bases). Based on the germline V gene, the CDR1 and CDR2 sequences are SGHRS and YFSETQ. Inclusive of the bounding cysteine and phenylalanine, the CDR3 is 15 residues long. Kept here is only the CDR3 DNA, which spans 45 bases and is read in frame from base 1. V and J lose 4 bases and 4 bases, and a span of 15 bases separates them.